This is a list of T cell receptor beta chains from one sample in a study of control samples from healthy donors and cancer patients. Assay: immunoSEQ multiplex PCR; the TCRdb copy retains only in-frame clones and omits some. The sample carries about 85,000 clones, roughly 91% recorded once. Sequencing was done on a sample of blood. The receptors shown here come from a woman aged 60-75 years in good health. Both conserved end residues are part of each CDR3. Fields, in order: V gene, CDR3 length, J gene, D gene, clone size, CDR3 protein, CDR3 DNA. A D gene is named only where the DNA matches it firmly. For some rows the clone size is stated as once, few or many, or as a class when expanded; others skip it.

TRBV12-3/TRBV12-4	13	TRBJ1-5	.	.	CASSLEVGQPQHF	TGTGCCAGCAGTTTGGAGGTGGGGCAGCCCCAGCATTTT
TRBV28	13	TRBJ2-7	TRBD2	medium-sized	CAGSSGRTYEQYF	TGTGCCGGATCCAGCGGGAGGACCTACGAGCAGTACTTC
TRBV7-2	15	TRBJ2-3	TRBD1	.	CASSLGQGNTYTQYF	TGTGCCAGCAGCCTGGGACAGGGCAATACATATACGCAGTATTTT
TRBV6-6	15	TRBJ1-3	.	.	CASSLLEPSGNTIYF	TGTGCCAGCAGTCTCCTGGAACCCTCTGGAAACACCATATATTTT
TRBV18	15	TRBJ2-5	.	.	CASSPLAGQGETQYF	TGTGCCAGCTCACCATTGGCGGGGCAGGGGGAGACCCAGTACTTC
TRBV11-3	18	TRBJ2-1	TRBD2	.	CASSWRASGGGSYNEQFF	TGTGCCAGCAGCTGGAGGGCTAGCGGGGGGGGTTCCTACAATGAGCAGTTCTTC
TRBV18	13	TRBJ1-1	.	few	CASSLQANTEAFF	TGTGCCAGCTCACTGCAGGCGAACACTGAAGCTTTCTTT
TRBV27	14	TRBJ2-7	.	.	CASSFMPLLSEQYF	TGTGCCAGCAGTTTTATGCCTCTTCTTTCCGAGCAGTACTTC
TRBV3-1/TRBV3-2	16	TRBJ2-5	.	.	CASSLGRTAYQETQYF	TGTGCCAGCAGCTTAGGACGGACCGCGTACCAAGAGACCCAGTACTTC
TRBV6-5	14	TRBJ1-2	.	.	CASSYPDPGDGYTF	TGTGCCAGCAGTTACCCCGACCCAGGAGATGGCTACACCTTC
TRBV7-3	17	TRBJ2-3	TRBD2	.	CASSLSVSGRYGDTQYF	TGTGCCAGCAGCTTAAGTGTTAGCGGGAGGTATGGGGATACGCAGTATTTT
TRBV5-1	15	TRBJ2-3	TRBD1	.	CASSPGQTQAGTQYF	TGCGCCAGCAGCCCGGGACAGACACAAGCTGGTACGCAGTATTTT
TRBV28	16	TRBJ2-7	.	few	CASSLPEGAGADEQYF	TGTGCCAGCAGTCTCCCCGAGGGGGCGGGAGCAGACGAGCAGTACTTC
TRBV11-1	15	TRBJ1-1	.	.	CASRHRQTMNTEAFF	TGTGCCAGCAGACACAGACAAACCATGAACACTGAAGCTTTCTTT
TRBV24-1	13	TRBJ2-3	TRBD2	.	CATSAAGGETQYF	TGTGCCACCAGTGCGGCGGGGGGCGAAACGCAGTATTTT
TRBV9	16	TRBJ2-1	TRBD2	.	CASSVQLAGGREEQFF	TGTGCCAGCAGCGTCCAACTAGCGGGGGGGCGGGAGGAGCAGTTCTTC
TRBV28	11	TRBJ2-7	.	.	CASSRAYGQYF	TGTGCCAGCAGTAGAGCCTACGGGCAGTACTTC